A few counts support the clone carrying this T cell receptor (beta chain). The antigen is unknown. The V gene's germline CDR1 is GTSNPN and CDR2 SVGIG (reference sequence). The CDR3 sequence is 13 residues long. V lost 0 bases, J lost 9 bases, and 12 bases lay in between. This sample is part of a study of response to subunit inactivated influenza vaccine. Study-level findings and limits: Each seasonal influenza vaccination, the authors suggested, recruits few new T cells.

TCRdb ran MiXCR on the RT-PCR reads and lists one entry per CDR3 protein. Of some 600,000 distinct CDR3 sequences detected, approximately 14% appear once; the ten largest clones hold approximately 7.6%. The chain joins TRBV30 to TRBJ2-1; no reliable D call. Source: PBMCs from blood, taken approximately 15 days before vaccination. This TCR was recovered from a man aged 45-65 years who received an inactivated influenza vaccine. The CDR3 protein is CAWSVSVSGEQFF. The CDR3 region has the DNA TGTGCCTGGAGTGTTTCAGTTTCGGGTGAGCAGTTCTTC.